One sample yielded the 5 T cell receptor beta chains listed below, sequenced in a study of T cells in narcolepsy (dated by TCRdb to 2017 to 2018). Libraries were built with the immunoSEQ multiplex PCR assay. The table comes from immuneACCESS by way of TCRdb, which keeps in-frame sequences with V and J called. Part of the clones is missing from these tables; in studies checked, under half for an unresolved V gene and the rest for unknown reasons. The sample profile shows 31,000 or so clones; approximately 87% of them were found once. Clones ranked in the top ten supply more than 0.95% of the sample. The source material was CD45RA- memory CD4+ T cells from PBMCs. This sample's cell subset or site label indicates: memory T cells sorted ex vivo from peripheral blood. The receptors shown here come from a human donor with narcolepsy.

The rearrangement joins TRBV15 to TRBJ2-4; possibly TRBD1 for D (6 bases). CDR3 size: 15 residues. Deletions cut 3 bases from V and 1 base from J, with 10 bases between. Germline V gene sequence: CDR1 LNHNV, CDR2 YYDKDF (reference sequence). CDR3 DNA sequence: TGTGCCACCAGCAGCCGCACAGGGGCCAAAAACATTCAGTACTTC. Its translation: CATSSRTGAKNIQYF.

The chain employs TRBV6-1 and TRBJ1-1; D remains ambiguous. The CDR3 runs to 12 residues. The germline V and J ends were trimmed by 6 bases and 4 bases, with 9 bases remaining between them. CDR1 is MNHNS and CDR2 is SASEGT in the germline V gene. DNA for the CDR3: TGTGCCAGCAGCGAAAGCGTCACTGAAGCTTTCTTT. The encoded protein is CASSESVTEAFF.

This chain joins TRBV4-3 and TRBJ1-2, with D unclear. Germline CDR1 is LGHNA and CDR2 is YSLEER. The V gene lost 0 bases and the J gene lost 4 bases, with 12 bases spanning the gap. The CDR3 covers 15 residues. The CDR3 loop is CASSQDRWGAYGYTF. The CDR3 DNA sequence: TGCGCCAGCAGCCAAGATCGGTGGGGAGCCTATGGCTACACCTTC.

This chain uses TRBV29-1 with TRBJ2-1; TRBD2 matches at 11 bases. The CDR3 totals 14 residues. Trimming took 4 bases from V and 5 from J; bases not matched to a gene: 4. The germline V gene has CDR1 SQVTM and CDR2 ANQGSEA. The CDR3 sequence is CSVGGTSGNNEQFF. The CDR3 region has the DNA TGCAGCGTTGGAGGGACTAGCGGAAACAATGAGCAGTTCTTC.

V and J are TRBV7-5 and TRBJ2-1; the table's D call TRBD1 went unverified against the DNA. TRBV7-5 is noted as a pseudogene. CDR3 length equals 15 residues. CDR3 nucleotides: TGTGTCAGAAGCTCTGGGACAGGGCGTGGGTATGAGCAGTTCTTC. It is translated as CVRSSGTGRGYEQFF.